These 11 T cell receptor beta chains were sequenced from one sample in a study of blood T cell repertoires in COVID-19. Produced via immunoSEQ multiplex PCR; TCRdb's table is partial and in-frame only. The sample lists roughly 42,000 clones; approximately 92% were seen once. The sample was peripheral blood. The receptors come from a man aged 25 to 40 with active or convalescent COVID-19.

The gene calls are TRBV2 and TRBJ1-3, with 7 bases fitting TRBD1. Looked up from germline, CDR1 is SNHLY and CDR2 is FYNNEI. J was trimmed by 0 bases and V by 4 bases; bases with no gene match: 3. This CDR3 has 15 residues. CDR3 sequence: CASSGQGLSGNTIYF. DNA of the CDR3: TGTGCCAGCAGTGGACAGGGTCTCTCTGGAAACACCATATATTTT.

The V call is TRBV19, the J call TRBJ1-5; 8 bases line up with TRBD1. From germline, CDR1 is LNHDA and CDR2 SQIVND (reference sequence). The J segment lost 5 bases and the V segment lost 3 bases, leaving 18 bases of the junction unmatched. This CDR3 spans 19 amino acids. CDR3 region: CASSIRYRGSVEPYQPQHF. CDR3 in DNA: TGTGCCAGTAGTATTCGGTACAGGGGGTCAGTGGAACCATATCAGCCCCAGCATTTT.

This sequence joins TRBV28 and TRBJ1-1; a possible D gene is TRBD1 (5 bases). The CDR3 length is 15 residues. The V end lost 5 bases, the J end lost 0 bases, and 13 bases lay between the germline ends. The germline V gene encodes CDR1 MDHEN and CDR2 SYDVKM. CDR3 region: CASSPTDLMNTEAFF. The CDR3 DNA sequence: TGTGCCAGCAGTCCGACAGACCTCATGAACACTGAAGCTTTCTTT.

The genes are TRBV5-4 and TRBJ1-6; D possibly corresponds to TRBD1 (6 bases). Germline values: CDR1 SGHNT, CDR2 YYREEE (reference sequence). Trimming removed 4 bases at V and 7 bases at J, with 9 bases between. The CDR3 contains 13 residues. The CDR3 sequence is CASSRDINSPLHF. The CDR3, as DNA: TGTGCCAGCAGCCGGGACATCAATTCACCCCTCCACTTT.

The CDR3 DNA reads TGTGCCAGCAGCTCACCGGGACAGGGCTATGGCTACACCTTC. Translating it yields CASSSPGQGYGYTF. The chain has TRBV7-2 and TRBJ1-2; TRBD1 matches at 9 bases. From germline, CDR1 is SGHTA and CDR2 FQGNSA. CDR3 length: 14 residues. With 4 bases clipped from V and 4 bases from J, the junction kept 4 bases outside the gene matches.

The CDR3 is CASSLEVLGGNTEAFF. CDR3 in DNA: TGCGCCAGCAGCTTGGAGGTCCTCGGGGGGAACACTGAAGCTTTCTTT. This chain connects TRBV5-1 to TRBJ1-1, with a weak D call TRBD1 (5 bases). Germline V gene sequence: CDR1 SGHRS, CDR2 YFSETQ. The CDR3 sequence is 16 residues long. The ends were cut back, 0 bases at V and 1 base at J, with 13 bases in the middle.

The V gene is TRBV9, the J gene TRBJ1-4; perhaps TRBD1 as D (6 bases). The germline V and J ends were trimmed by 3 bases and 3 bases, with 15 bases remaining between them. Per the germline V gene, CDR1 is SGDLS and CDR2 is YYNGEE. The CDR3 sequence is 16 residues long. As DNA, the CDR3 is TGTGCCAGCAGCGGGACCTGGACAGATGCTAATGAAAAACTGTTTTTT. Translating it yields CASSGTWTDANEKLFF.

The chain recombines TRBV25-1 with TRBJ1-6; 7 bases agree with TRBD1. From germline, CDR1 is MGHDK and CDR2 SYGVNS. Trimming cost V 6 bases and J 10 bases; bases outside gene matches: 12. The CDR3 spans 15 residues. CDR3 sequence reads: CASREAGTALSPLHF. CDR3 coding DNA: TGTGCCAGCAGGGAAGCCGGGACAGCCTTGTCACCCCTCCACTTT.

This clone is large within its sample. The same CDR3 also results from other DNA sequences found in this sample. The gene calls are TRBV12-3 or TRBV12-4 and TRBJ2-1, with D possibly being TRBD2 (6 bases). Trimming shortened V by 1 base and J by 7 bases, and 8 bases separated the two germline ends. The CDR3 runs 13 residues. As DNA, the CDR3 is TGTGCCAGCAGTTTAGTGGGAGGTAATGAGCAGTTCTTC. It translates to CASSLVGGNEQFF.

This clone was observed a few times. This sequence joins TRBV7-4 and TRBJ1-5, with D unclear. The germline gives CDR1 SGHVT, CDR2 SQSDAQ. The length of the CDR3 is 11 residues. Trimming left V 4 bases short and J 9 bases short, with 7 bases between. The CDR3 is CASSSVVPQHF. The DNA of the CDR3 is TGTGCCAGCAGCTCCGTCGTGCCCCAGCATTTT.

This chain uses TRBV12-3 or TRBV12-4 with TRBJ1-2, with D maybe TRBD1 (6 bases). V lost 6 bases and J lost 3, with 11 bases in between. CDR3 length: 13 amino acids. CDR3 residues: CASSQGQHYGYTF. The CDR3 DNA is TGTGCCAGCAGCCAAGGACAGCACTATGGCTACACCTTC.